The 32 T cell receptor beta chains listed next were all sequenced from one sample in a study of CD8+CD57+ T cells in acquired aplastic anemia. Genomic DNA was employed as the template in profiling TCR beta VDJ and CDR3. TCRdb reprocessed the reads via MiXCR and lists one record per CDR3 protein. Found here are 200,000 or so distinct CDR3 sequences, around 66% of them singletons; the top ten hold around 45%. The material sequenced was sorted CD4+, CD8+, or CD8+CD57+ T cells (not recorded which) from PBMCs. The receptors were sampled from a human donor with severe aplastic anemia or a healthy control (not recorded which).

This clonotype was detected many times. The genes are TRBV12-3 or TRBV12-4 and TRBJ2-2; the D is unclear. The V gene lost 5 bases and the J gene lost 0 bases, with 4 bases spanning the gap. This CDR3 has 13 residues. For the CDR3, the DNA is TGTGCCAGCAGTCTCCCGAACACCGGGGAGCTGTTTTTT. It encodes CASSLPNTGELFF.

This chain joins TRBV7-3 and TRBJ2-3, with a possible D match to TRBD2 (6 bases). The CDR3 spans 15 residues. Trimming took off 6 bases at V and 2 bases at J, with 15 bases between the two ends. Germline V gene sequence: CDR1 SGHTA, CDR2 FQGTGA. The DNA for the CDR3 is TGTGCCAGCAGTTTTAGCGGAGCCCACACAGATACGCAGTATTTT. The encoded protein is CASSFSGAHTDTQYF.

As regards this clonotype: Germline and junction disagree at one end, which may indicate a read error. The chain couples TRBV12-5 to TRBJ2-5; TRBD1 matches at 9 bases. CDR1 is LGHNT and CDR2 is FRNRAP in the germline V gene. The CDR3 sequence is 15 residues long. The DNA for the CDR3 is TGTGCTAGTGGTTTGGGACAGGGGGGTCGAGAGACCCGGTACTTC. As protein: CASGLGQGGRETRYF.

This clonotype has more than one count but fewer than ten. This chain joins TRBV20-1 and TRBJ1-1, with TRBD1 matching over 7 bases. The CDR3 has 13 amino acids. V trimming: 3 bases; J trimming: 5 bases; junction bases outside the gene matches: 6. From germline, CDR1 is DFQATT and CDR2 SNEGSKA (reference sequence). CDR3 region: CSASGQVRTEAFF. The CDR3 nucleotides read TGCAGTGCTAGTGGACAGGTTAGGACTGAAGCTTTCTTT.

About this clonotype itself: The DNA is omitted, as the CDR3 cannot be located on it reliably, and the CDR3 follows TCRdb's listing. V and J are TRBV7-3 and TRBJ2-2; the D call in the table, TRBD2, was not verified against the DNA. Germline CDR1 is SGHTA and CDR2 is FQGTGA. The CDR3 is 23 amino acids in total, end residues counted. CDR3: CASSLGGSDPLHFGTANTGELFF.

Ten or more counts support this clonotype. The V gene is TRBV19, the J gene TRBJ2-3; 12 bases line up with TRBD2. This CDR3 region has 15 residues. The ends lost 4 bases at V and 5 bases at J; junction bases unmatched: 4. Germline V gene data show CDR1 as LNHDA and CDR2 as SQIVND (reference sequence). The CDR3 DNA is TGTGCCAGTAGTAATATGGGACTAGCGGGAGATACGCAGTATTTT. Its protein product is CASSNMGLAGDTQYF.

The DNA of the CDR3 is TGTGCCTGGAGTGTACTTATATACACTGAAGCTTTCTTT. Encoded protein: CAWSVLIYTEAFF. The chain combines TRBV30 with TRBJ1-1; no clear D. CDR3 length: 13 amino acids. V dropped 0 bases and J dropped 3 bases, with 8 bases sitting between them. The germline V gene has CDR1 GTSNPN and CDR2 SVGIG (reference sequence).

CDR3 sequence reads: CATSGQGSYEQYF. CDR3 nucleotides: TGTGCCACCTCGGGACAGGGAAGTTACGAGCAGTACTTC. The chain has TRBV25-1 and TRBJ2-7, with 9 bases lining up with TRBD1. V lost 10 bases, J lost 4 bases, and 8 bases stayed unmatched. From germline, CDR1 is MGHDK and CDR2 SYGVNS. The CDR3 spans 13 residues.

CDR3 amino acids: CASKGSGSTYEQYF. The CDR3 DNA is TGTGCCAGCAAGGGGTCGGGCAGCACCTACGAGCAGTACTTC. V and J are TRBV2 and TRBJ2-7; TRBD1 might be the D (5 bases). Germline lookup yields CDR1 SNHLY and CDR2 FYNNEI. Deletions cut 7 bases from V and 2 bases from J, with 15 bases between. CDR3 length: 14 residues.

The genes are TRBV25-1 and TRBJ1-2; the match to TRBD1 covers 8 bases. V was clipped by 1 base and J by 5 bases; unmatched bases: 12. CDR1 and CDR2 (germline): MGHDK, SYGVNS. The CDR3 runs to 17 residues. The DNA for the CDR3 is TGTGCCAGCAGTGAATCGACAGGGGCCGGACCCTTTTATGGCTACACCTTC. The encoded protein is CASSESTGAGPFYGYTF.

The chain links TRBV7-9 to TRBJ2-7; TRBD2 matches at 11 bases. This CDR3 is built from 16 residues. Germline V gene sequence: CDR1 SEHNR, CDR2 FQNEAQ (reference sequence). With 0 bases clipped from V and 6 bases from J, the junction kept 7 bases outside the gene matches. The CDR3 here is CASSLAVGLAGGEQYF. CDR3 DNA: TGTGCCAGCAGCTTAGCGGTTGGTCTAGCGGGAGGCGAGCAGTACTTC.

This clonotype was found many times. The chain is built from TRBV7-9 and TRBJ2-7, with unresolved D. This CDR3 is built from 12 residues. Trimming pared 4 bases from V and 0 bases from J, leaving 4 bases between. Germline V gene lookup returns CDR1 SEHNR and CDR2 FQNEAQ (reference sequence). CDR3 DNA: TGTGCCAGCAGCTCCCTCTCCTACGAGCAGTACTTC. Translated: CASSSLSYEQYF.

The chain combines TRBV7-9 with TRBJ2-6; TRBD1 matches 9 bases. Germline V lookup: CDR1 SEHNR, CDR2 FQNEAQ (reference sequence). This CDR3 spans 18 amino acids. Unmatched junction bases numbered 9, after V lost 5 bases and J lost 1 base. CDR3 region: CASSAPGQGKSGANVLTF. The DNA for the CDR3 is TGTGCCAGCAGCGCCCCGGGACAGGGAAAGTCTGGGGCCAACGTCCTGACTTTC.

V gene TRBV25-1 combines with J gene TRBJ2-7, with TRBD1 matching over 7 bases. The germline CDR1 and CDR2 sequences are MGHDK and SYGVNS. The CDR3 is made up of 16 amino acids. J gave up 2 bases and V 4 bases, and 11 bases lay outside the gene matches. CDR3 amino acids: CASSVSLGQETYEQYF. The CDR3 DNA reads TGTGCCAGCAGTGTATCCCTAGGACAGGAAACCTACGAGCAGTACTTC.

This chain uses TRBV7-9 with TRBJ2-1; 8 nucleotides agree with TRBD2. Trimming cost V 4 bases and J 2 bases; bases outside gene matches: 1. Germline V gene lookup returns CDR1 SEHNR and CDR2 FQNEAQ (reference sequence). The CDR3 is 14 residues long. This chain's CDR3 is CASSWRGAYNEQFF. DNA of the CDR3: TGTGCCAGCAGCTGGCGGGGGGCCTACAATGAGCAGTTCTTC. The full variable domain, completed using reference TRBV7-9 and TRBJ2-1, is DTGVSQNPRHKITKRGQNVTFRCDPISEHNRLYWYRQTLGQGPEFLTYFQNEAQLEKSRLLSDRFSAERPKGSFSTLEIQRTEQGDSAMYLCASSWRGAYNEQFFGPGTRLTVL.

Only a few counts were recorded for this clonotype. This rearrangement joins TRBV20-1 to TRBJ2-7; 11 nucleotides agree with TRBD2. The CDR3 consists of 15 residues. Germline V gene lookup returns CDR1 DFQATT and CDR2 SNEGSKA (reference sequence). The V and J ends lost 6 bases and 5 bases, in that order; junction bases with no gene match: 12. The CDR3 coding sequence is TGCAGTGCGAATAGCGGGAGGGCCATTTCCCACGAGCAGTACTTC. Its protein is CSANSGRAISHEQYF.

The genes are TRBV15 and TRBJ1-2, with D uncertain. Germline V gene data show CDR1 as LNHNV and CDR2 as YYDKDF (reference sequence). CDR3 length: 12 residues. With 3 bases removed from V and 0 bases from J, the gap between germline ends came to 2 bases. CDR3 bases: TGTGCCACCAGCAGGGCTAACTATGGCTACACCTTC. Its protein product is CATSRANYGYTF.

A few counts support this clonotype. V and J are TRBV15 and TRBJ2-3; a weak D match, TRBD1 (5 bases). With 1 base removed from V and 1 base from J, the gap between germline ends came to 9 bases. The CDR3 has 15 residues. Germline values: CDR1 LNHNV, CDR2 YYDKDF (reference sequence). The CDR3 loop is CATSRGRGGTDTQYF. The CDR3 region has the DNA TGTGCCACCAGCAGAGGTAGGGGCGGCACAGATACGCAGTATTTT.

This chain links TRBV15 with TRBJ1-4; the D gene is possibly TRBD1 (6 bases). Per the germline V gene, CDR1 is LNHNV and CDR2 is YYDKDF (reference sequence). V was trimmed by 9 bases and J by 4 bases, leaving 9 bases between them. The CDR3 is 12 residues long. This chain's CDR3 is CATRGDNEKLFF. CDR3 DNA: TGTGCCACTAGGGGGGATAATGAAAAACTGTTTTTT.

This clonotype was seen at least ten times. The chain uses TRBV2 and TRBJ2-2; TRBD1 agrees at 9 bases. Germline CDR1 and CDR2: SNHLY and FYNNEI. J was trimmed by 4 bases and V by 10 bases; bases with no gene match: 4. This CDR3 region has 13 residues. This chain's CDR3 is CATRTGATGELFF. The DNA of the CDR3 is TGTGCCACCAGGACAGGGGCCACCGGGGAGCTGTTTTTT.

To note about this clonotype: A much more abundant neighbour one base away suggests this may be a read error. The chain couples TRBV27 to TRBJ2-7; D call uncertain. The germline CDR1 and CDR2 sequences are MNHEY and SMNVEV (reference sequence). CDR3 length: 15 amino acids. CDR3 sequence reads: CASSFRRTGAYERYF. The CDR3 DNA reads as TGTGCCAGCAGTTTCCGTAGGACGGGTGCCTACGAGCGGTACTTC.

On this clonotype itself: Relative to the germline gene, one junction end is altered; a read error may explain this. The chain is built from TRBV24-1 and TRBJ2-1; maybe TRBD1 (6 bases). The CDR3 runs 19 residues. Germline V gene data show CDR1 as KGHDR and CDR2 as SFDVKD. The CDR3 sequence: CATSEGGFAGPDQYNEQSF. The CDR3 coding sequence is TGTGCCACCAGCGAAGGGGGATTTGCAGGTCCCGATCAATACAATGAGCAGTCCTTC.

In its sample, this clonotype was seen once. V and J are TRBV12-3 or TRBV12-4 and TRBJ1-2; no definite D call. Trimming removed 1 base at V and 4 bases at J, with 7 bases between. This CDR3 spans 13 amino acids. The CDR3 is CASSLEYTYGYTF. In nucleotides, the CDR3 is TGTGCCAGCAGTTTAGAGTATACCTATGGCTACACCTTC.

This clonotype was recorded a few times. The V and J genes are TRBV20-1 and TRBJ2-7; tentative D call: TRBD1 (6 bases). The CDR3 is 12 residues long. The germline gives CDR1 DFQATT, CDR2 SNEGSKA (reference sequence). V lost 6 bases to trimming and J lost 2 bases, with 11 bases between them. This chain's CDR3 is CSASTGPYEQYF. CDR3 nucleotide sequence: TGCAGTGCCAGTACAGGGCCCTACGAGCAGTACTTC.

This clonotype was recorded many times. This chain joins TRBV6-4 and TRBJ2-2; no clear D gene. The germline gives CDR1 MRHNA, CDR2 SNTAGT. The CDR3 covers 14 residues. The V end was cut by 2 bases, the J end by 3 bases, with 7 bases between. The CDR3 coding sequence is TGTGCCAGCAGTGACAGGTGGGACACCGGGGAGCTGTTTTTT. This gives the protein CASSDRWDTGELFF.

The rearrangement links TRBV19 to TRBJ1-1; TRBD1 matches 12 bases. The germline V gene encodes CDR1 LNHDA and CDR2 SQIVND (reference sequence). The CDR3 consists of 17 residues. Trimming at V came to 8 bases and at J to 2 bases, leaving 12 bases not matched to a gene. The CDR3 sequence is CASGTQGQGAGNTEAFF. The CDR3 DNA reads TGTGCCAGTGGGACCCAGGGACAGGGGGCGGGAAACACTGAAGCTTTCTTT.

The chain couples TRBV7-9 to TRBJ1-2; D call uncertain. CDR3 size: 11 residues. Germline V gives CDR1 SEHNR, CDR2 FQNEAQ (reference sequence). Trimming took off 0 bases at V and 5 bases at J, with 1 base between the two ends. CDR3 sequence (DNA): TGTGCCAGCAGCTTAGCGTATGGCTACACCTTC. It specifies CASSLAYGYTF.

The V gene is TRBV2, the J gene TRBJ2-3; 7 nucleotides align to TRBD1. J lost 4 bases, V lost 10 bases, and 11 bases had no gene match. CDR1 and CDR2 (germline): SNHLY, FYNNEI. The CDR3 extends over 14 amino acids. The CDR3 loop is CATTDRDGSDTQYF. The CDR3 coding sequence is TGTGCCACGACCGACAGGGATGGGTCAGATACGCAGTATTTT.

Many counts were recorded for this clonotype. The chain employs TRBV19 and TRBJ2-5; 9 nucleotides match TRBD1. The CDR3 consists of 14 residues. With 1 base clipped from V and 3 bases from J, the junction kept 0 bases outside the gene matches. The germline V gene encodes CDR1 LNHDA and CDR2 SQIVND (reference sequence). The CDR3 DNA follows: TGTGCCAGTAGTATAGGGACAGGGGAAGAGACCCAGTACTTC. This codes for CASSIGTGEETQYF. Drawing the rest from reference TRBV19 and TRBJ2-5, the complete variable domain is DGGITQSPKYLFRKEGQNVTLSCEQNLNHDAMYWYRQDPGQGLRLIYYSQIVNDFQKGDIAEGYSVSREKKESFPLTVTSAQKNPTAFYLCASSIGTGEETQYFGPGTRLLVL.

The chain recombines TRBV27 with TRBJ1-1; D might be TRBD1 (5 bases). This CDR3 comprises 15 residues. Germline CDR1 reads MNHEY; CDR2 reads SMNVEV (reference sequence). V shed 0 bases and J shed 4 bases, with 12 bases lying between them. As DNA, the CDR3 is TGTGCCAGCAGTTTATCCAGGGTGGGGAGCACTGAAGCTTTCTTT. Translating it yields CASSLSRVGSTEAFF.

Remarks on this clonotype: Germline and junction disagree at one end, which may indicate a read error. The CDR3 sequence: CACSQGYEQYF. The CDR3 DNA follows: TGTGCCTGCAGTCAGGGATACGAACAGTACTTC. This sequence joins TRBV9 and TRBJ2-7, with TRBD1 as a possible D gene (5 bases). CDR1 is SGDLS, CDR2 YYNGEE, per germline. The CDR3 contains 11 residues.

This rearrangement joins TRBV9 to TRBJ1-2; 7 positions match TRBD1. The CDR3 is made up of 12 amino acids. Germline V CDR1 and CDR2: SGDLS, YYNGEE. Trimming removed 3 bases from V and 8 bases from J; junction bases left unmatched: 4. CDR3 DNA: TGTGCCAGCAGCGGACTGGACAGGGGCTACACCTTC. Encoded protein: CASSGLDRGYTF.